This TCR beta chain was retrieved from a study of graft-versus-host responses after intestinal transplantation. Study as a whole: Recipients received multivisceral, liver-intestinal, or isolated intestinal transplants. Study findings and constraints: Detection of GvH clones occurred in recipient marrow, and some had their first appearance in ileum or blood.

Assay used: immunoSEQ multiplex PCR; TCRdb lists only in-frame clones, some missing. There are some 85,000 clones in the sample; over 75% occur only once, and about 8% lies in the top ten. Per the germline V gene, CDR1 is LGHNA and CDR2 is YNFKEQ. V lost 0 bases to trimming and J lost 4 bases; unmatched junction nucleotides: 3. The CDR3 consists of 16 residues. Turning to this clone: The antigen is not known.

This TCR came from a human donor who was the organ donor for an intestinal transplant. The material was unstimulated CD8+ T cells sorted from spleen or lymph node cells, obtained before transplant. The genes are TRBV4-2 and TRBJ2-1; the match to TRBD2 covers 10 bases. This CDR3 is CASSQDSTSGYNEQFF. Here the CDR3 DNA reads TGTGCCAGCAGCCAAGATTCGACTAGCGGGTACAATGAGCAGTTCTTC.